This T cell receptor (beta chain) was identified during a study of tumor-infiltrating lymphocytes in primary liver carcinoma. General study points: Only about 8-25% of top clones occurred in every one of the five tumor regions.

Extraction of RNA together with DNA used roughly 18-32 mg of unsorted bulk tissue. Researchers generated TCR beta cDNA from approximately 500 ng of total RNA, relying on a constant-region primer. Nested multiplex PCR, run for three rounds with slightly modified ARM-PCR, yielded TCR beta libraries. A C-beta reverse primer was combined with TRBV1-TRBV30 forward primers in the first two PCR rounds, and each round had 9 to 10 cycles. TCRdb itself ran the multiplex PCR reads through MiXCR, one entry per CDR3 protein. Of about 110,000 distinct CDR3 sequences in the sample, roughly four fifths were seen once. Points on this clonotype: Its antigen remains unidentified.

The ends lost 8 bases at V and 4 bases at J; junction bases unmatched: 10. The CDR3 contains 16 residues. The germline CDR1 and CDR2 sequences are MDHEN and SYDVKM. The sample taken for sequencing was liver tumor tissue from sampling region 3. Regarding subset: tumor region T3, left-lateral pole. This sequence originates from a man aged 35 to 55 with primary liver carcinoma and hepatitis B virus infection. V and J are TRBV28 and TRBJ2-3; 12 bases fit TRBD2. The CDR3 here is CASGDLGLAGPDTQYF. Written as DNA, the CDR3 is TGTGCCAGCGGTGATCTGGGACTAGCGGGTCCAGATACGCAGTATTTT.